The 13 T cell receptor beta chains given below trace back to one sample, sequenced in a study of CD8+ T cells in alopecia areata. Treatment indicated: oral pan-JAK inhibitor, 5-10 mg twice daily. cDNA serving as the sequencing template came from extracted, reverse transcribed RNA. The data were produced by immunoSEQ multiplex PCR, yet TCRdb's version contains in-frame clones alone and is incomplete. This table holds 110,000 or so clones, around 54% found once. Sample: CD4+ T cells sorted from blood, taken at week 24, from a patient treated with tofacitinib. These receptors were obtained from a human donor with alopecia areata.

The genes are TRBV4-3 and TRBJ1-5; D perhaps matches TRBD1 (5 bases). V dropped 0 bases and J dropped 0 bases, with 12 bases sitting between them. Germline-derived CDR1 and CDR2 are LGHNA and YSLEER. The CDR3 covers 17 residues. The CDR3 sequence: CASSQDFRGDSNQPQHF. The CDR3 DNA reads as TGCGCCAGCAGCCAAGATTTTCGGGGGGATAGCAATCAGCCCCAGCATTTT.

The V call is TRBV4-1, the J call TRBJ1-3, with D unclear. Germline V gene sequence: CDR1 MGHRA, CDR2 YSYEKL. With 8 bases removed from V and 6 bases from J, the gap between germline ends came to 20 bases. The CDR3 has 15 residues. This chain's CDR3 is CASSRGGSYLNTIYF. CDR3 bases: TGCGCCAGCTCTCGGGGAGGCAGTTATCTAAACACCATATATTTT.

This clone was seen once. The V call is TRBV19, the J call TRBJ2-5; D possibly corresponds to TRBD1 (6 bases). V was cut by 3 bases and J by 5 bases, with 10 bases left in between. This CDR3 region has 13 residues. In germline, CDR1 is LNHDA, CDR2 SQIVND (reference sequence). The DNA of the CDR3 is TGTGCCAGTAGTATTCAGACAGGCGAGACCCAGTACTTC. Encoded protein: CASSIQTGETQYF. The full variable domain, rest sourced from reference TRBV19 and TRBJ2-5, is DGGITQSPKYLFRKEGQNVTLSCEQNLNHDAMYWYRQDPGQGLRLIYYSQIVNDFQKGDIAEGYSVSREKKESFPLTVTSAQKNPTAFYLCASSIQTGETQYFGPGTRLLVL.

The chain uses TRBV29-1 and TRBJ1-1, with D unresolved. Germline assignment: CDR1 SQVTM and CDR2 ANQGSEA. V lost 6 bases, J lost 6 bases, and 17 bases lay in between. The CDR3 loop spans 13 amino acids. Here the CDR3 reads CSVQEVVGAEAFF. For the CDR3, the DNA is TGCAGCGTCCAGGAGGTCGTTGGGGCTGAAGCTTTCTTT.

The chain recombines TRBV5-1 with TRBJ2-3; 7 nucleotides align to TRBD1. In germline, CDR1 is SGHRS, CDR2 YFSETQ. Trimming at V came to 4 bases and at J to 2 bases, leaving 4 bases not matched to a gene. CDR3 length: 14 residues. CDR3 in DNA: TGCGCCAGCAGCAAGGGACAGACCACAGATACGCAGTATTTT. This translates into CASSKGQTTDTQYF.

This chain uses TRBV25-1 with TRBJ2-7; tentative D call: TRBD2 (5 bases). V lost 5 bases, J lost 5 bases, and 10 bases lay in between. The CDR3 consists of 12 residues. CDR1 and CDR2 from the germline V gene are MGHDK and SYGVNS. CDR3 DNA sequence: TGTGCCAGCAGTCCGGGATGGAACGAGCAGTACTTC. Protein product: CASSPGWNEQYF.

This chain connects TRBV2 to TRBJ1-1, with a weak D call TRBD1 (5 bases). Trimming removed 6 bases from V and 1 base from J, with 12 bases in between. This CDR3 contains 14 residues. CDR1 SNHLY and CDR2 FYNNEI come from the germline V gene. In DNA form, the CDR3 reads TGTGCCAGCAGGATACAGGTGTCGAACACTGAAGCTTTCTTT. This gives the protein CASRIQVSNTEAFF. The whole variable domain, remainder taken from reference TRBV2 and TRBJ1-1, is EPEVTQTPSHQVTQMGQEVILRCVPISNHLYFYWYRQILGQKVEFLVSFYNNEISEKSEIFDDQFSVERPDGSNFTLKIRSTKLEDSAMYFCASRIQVSNTEAFFGQGTRLTVV.

J is TRBJ2-3 and V is TRBV2, with D perhaps TRBD2 (5 bases). Germline CDR1 reads SNHLY; CDR2 reads FYNNEI. The CDR3 loop spans 11 amino acids. The V gene lost 6 bases and the J gene lost 6 bases, with 7 bases spanning the gap. The CDR3 here is CASSRGDTQYF. Written as DNA, the CDR3 is TGTGCCAGCAGCAGAGGGGATACGCAGTATTTT.

The chain uses TRBV5-6 and TRBJ1-5, with D uncertain. The CDR3 is made up of 15 amino acids. Germline V gene sequence: CDR1 SGHDT, CDR2 YYEEEE. V lost 5 bases and J 2 bases, leaving 14 bases between the germline ends. CDR3 in amino acids: CASSPSVKRNQPQHF. In DNA form, the CDR3 reads TGTGCCAGCAGTCCGTCCGTCAAGCGCAATCAGCCCCAGCATTTT.

The rearrangement links TRBV4-2 to TRBJ1-2, with D possibly being TRBD1 (6 bases). This CDR3 has 16 residues. Germline CDR1 is LGHNA and CDR2 is YNFKEQ. Trimming cost V 4 bases and J 8 bases, with 23 bases left between them. The DNA for the CDR3 is TGTGCCAGCAGCCCTGAGGGGGACCCCCGAAAGTGGGGCTACACCTTC. Amino acid sequence: CASSPEGDPRKWGYTF.

V gene TRBV29-1 combines with J gene TRBJ2-1; 9 bases are shared with TRBD2. V lost 6 bases to trimming and J lost 6 bases; unmatched junction nucleotides: 6. Germline V lookup: CDR1 SQVTM, CDR2 ANQGSEA. This CDR3 comprises 13 residues. Here the CDR3 DNA reads TGCAGCGTGGGATCGGGACTAGCCAATGAGCAGTTCTTC. Protein product: CSVGSGLANEQFF.

The chain uses TRBV9 and TRBJ1-2; TRBD1 aligns across 8 bases. Trimming at V came to 1 base and at J to 6 bases, leaving 8 bases not matched to a gene. Per the germline V gene, CDR1 is SGDLS and CDR2 is YYNGEE. The CDR3 runs to 15 residues. CDR3 DNA sequence: TGTGCCAGCAGCGTACTCACAGGGGGGTTGGATGGCTACACCTTC. Its translation is CASSVLTGGLDGYTF.

The rearrangement uses TRBV23-1 and TRBJ1-6; no reliable D call. Being an ORF, TRBV23-1 has a function that is uncertain. The V and J ends lost 0 bases and 4 bases respectively, with 10 bases between them. The CDR3 sequence is 16 residues long. This CDR3 is CASSQSRQPYNSPLHF. The CDR3 DNA reads TGCGCCAGCAGTCAATCGCGGCAGCCGTATAATTCACCCCTCCACTTT.